Listed below are T cell receptor beta chains from one sample, sequenced in a study of T cells in Graves' hyperthyroidism and ophthalmopathy. TCRdb called the multiplex PCR reads again in MiXCR, with one record for every CDR3 protein. Among 300,000 to 400,000 distinct CDR3 sequences listed, about 15% were seen once. Sample: blood. The receptors were sampled from a woman aged 55-69 years with Graves' hyperthyroidism. Each CDR3 is given with its conserved first and last residue. Fields, in order: J gene, CDR3 length, V gene, D gene, CDR3 protein. D genes are given only for firm matches.

>TRBJ2-1|15|TRBV12-3/TRBV12-4|NA
CASSLLVAKVNEQFF
>TRBJ2-3|16|TRBV9|TRBD1
CASSVGQGAGTDTQYF
>TRBJ2-3|18|TRBV9|NA
CASSVATWTPGVTDTQYF
>TRBJ2-1|13|TRBV7-8|NA
CASSLADNNEQFF
>TRBJ2-7|15|TRBV3-1|NA
CASSQWGSSVYEQYF
>TRBJ2-4|13|TRBV20-1|NA
CSARDIAKNIQYF
>TRBJ2-1|15|TRBV2|NA
CASSEYQGGFNEQFF
>TRBJ2-2|16|TRBV5-1|TRBD1
CASSLEGQGGTGELFF
>TRBJ2-3|15|TRBV2|TRBD1
CASSGLDRVTDTQYF
>TRBJ2-5|14|TRBV7-9|NA
CASSLSGLQETQYF
>TRBJ2-2|14|TRBV30|TRBD1
CASPGQMNTGELFF
>TRBJ2-7|16|TRBV18|NA
CASSPVPGPRVYEQYF
>TRBJ2-7|16|TRBV6-1|NA
CARLQHRERSSYEQYF
>TRBJ2-5|13|TRBV30|NA
CAWSVHRQETQYF
>TRBJ2-2|15|TRBV19|NA
CASSIDRLVSGELFF
>TRBJ1-1|14|TRBV5-1|NA
CASRFPTGNTEAFF
>TRBJ1-5|13|TRBV19|NA
CASSIAPEQPQHF
>TRBJ2-5|13|TRBV27|NA
CASSRAAPETQYF
>TRBJ2-7|14|TRBV3-1|NA
CASSQDEGLYEQYF
>TRBJ1-5|14|TRBV4-1|NA
CASSRLSSNHPQHF
>TRBJ2-3|14|TRBV5-4|NA
CASSFGSVGDTQYF
>TRBJ2-1|15|TRBV3-1|TRBD2
CASSPGTSGIGKQFF
>TRBJ2-1|15|TRBV10-3|TRBD2
CAISDKAGVGDEQFF
>TRBJ2-2|16|TRBV9|TRBD2
CASSVLAGANTGELFF
>TRBJ1-2|13|TRBV7-6|NA
CASSLEENYGYTF
>TRBJ2-3|14|TRBV20-1|NA
CSASDQPSTDTQYF
>TRBJ2-3|11|TRBV20-1|NA
CSVHAADTQYF
>TRBJ2-1|17|TRBV11-2|NA
CASSLGNRGHSYNEQFF
>TRBJ2-7|15|TRBV27|TRBD2
CASSLRSGRVNEQYF
>TRBJ1-2|15|TRBV6-5|TRBD1
CASSYSTGGTYGYTF
>TRBJ2-5|13|TRBV7-9|NA
CASSLDSKETQYF
>TRBJ2-7|14|TRBV12-3/TRBV12-4|TRBD1
CASRKTGGYNEQYF
>TRBJ1-5|15|TRBV19|TRBD1
CASSPLTGGPQPQHF
>TRBJ2-7|15|TRBV20-1|TRBD2
CSARVLAGHFYEQYF
>TRBJ1-2|12|TRBV12-3/TRBV12-4|NA
CACGNRALGYTF
>TRBJ1-1|14|TRBV24-1|NA
CATSGGAGNTEAFF
>TRBJ2-7|16|TRBV6-1|TRBD2
CASSEERRELFYEQYF
>TRBJ2-1|18|TRBV6-1|TRBD2
CASSWTSGSRSPYNEQFF
>TRBJ2-3|15|TRBV6-5|NA
CASSYRGSGRGTQYF
>TRBJ2-1|15|TRBV20-1|TRBD2
CSARVWLAGHNEQFF
>TRBJ2-3|16|TRBV20-1|TRBD1
CSAKSRDRGLPDTQYF
>TRBJ2-3|11|TRBV6-1|NA
CASGGTDTQYF
>TRBJ2-7|15|TRBV29-1|TRBD2
CSVEVRLAGSYEQYF
>TRBJ2-7|16|TRBV12-3/TRBV12-4|TRBD1
CASTAHPGQGPYEQYF
>TRBJ1-1|16|TRBV20-1|TRBD1
CSATLTTGTAVGEAFF
>TRBJ1-5|13|TRBV11-3|NA
CASSLEENQPQHF
>TRBJ2-3|17|TRBV7-9|TRBD2
CASSLGTSGSSTDTQYF
>TRBJ1-5|15|TRBV28|NA
CASSFIVGTNQPQHF
>TRBJ2-7|16|TRBV10-3|TRBD2
CAISPGLAARVYEQYF
>TRBJ1-1|13|TRBV19|NA
CASRGFGGTEAFF
>TRBJ2-1|13|TRBV15|NA
CATREVNYNEQFF
>TRBJ2-2|14|TRBV2|NA
CASSEVGGVGELFF
>TRBJ1-2|15|TRBV5-1|NA
CASSLDRPTNYGYTF